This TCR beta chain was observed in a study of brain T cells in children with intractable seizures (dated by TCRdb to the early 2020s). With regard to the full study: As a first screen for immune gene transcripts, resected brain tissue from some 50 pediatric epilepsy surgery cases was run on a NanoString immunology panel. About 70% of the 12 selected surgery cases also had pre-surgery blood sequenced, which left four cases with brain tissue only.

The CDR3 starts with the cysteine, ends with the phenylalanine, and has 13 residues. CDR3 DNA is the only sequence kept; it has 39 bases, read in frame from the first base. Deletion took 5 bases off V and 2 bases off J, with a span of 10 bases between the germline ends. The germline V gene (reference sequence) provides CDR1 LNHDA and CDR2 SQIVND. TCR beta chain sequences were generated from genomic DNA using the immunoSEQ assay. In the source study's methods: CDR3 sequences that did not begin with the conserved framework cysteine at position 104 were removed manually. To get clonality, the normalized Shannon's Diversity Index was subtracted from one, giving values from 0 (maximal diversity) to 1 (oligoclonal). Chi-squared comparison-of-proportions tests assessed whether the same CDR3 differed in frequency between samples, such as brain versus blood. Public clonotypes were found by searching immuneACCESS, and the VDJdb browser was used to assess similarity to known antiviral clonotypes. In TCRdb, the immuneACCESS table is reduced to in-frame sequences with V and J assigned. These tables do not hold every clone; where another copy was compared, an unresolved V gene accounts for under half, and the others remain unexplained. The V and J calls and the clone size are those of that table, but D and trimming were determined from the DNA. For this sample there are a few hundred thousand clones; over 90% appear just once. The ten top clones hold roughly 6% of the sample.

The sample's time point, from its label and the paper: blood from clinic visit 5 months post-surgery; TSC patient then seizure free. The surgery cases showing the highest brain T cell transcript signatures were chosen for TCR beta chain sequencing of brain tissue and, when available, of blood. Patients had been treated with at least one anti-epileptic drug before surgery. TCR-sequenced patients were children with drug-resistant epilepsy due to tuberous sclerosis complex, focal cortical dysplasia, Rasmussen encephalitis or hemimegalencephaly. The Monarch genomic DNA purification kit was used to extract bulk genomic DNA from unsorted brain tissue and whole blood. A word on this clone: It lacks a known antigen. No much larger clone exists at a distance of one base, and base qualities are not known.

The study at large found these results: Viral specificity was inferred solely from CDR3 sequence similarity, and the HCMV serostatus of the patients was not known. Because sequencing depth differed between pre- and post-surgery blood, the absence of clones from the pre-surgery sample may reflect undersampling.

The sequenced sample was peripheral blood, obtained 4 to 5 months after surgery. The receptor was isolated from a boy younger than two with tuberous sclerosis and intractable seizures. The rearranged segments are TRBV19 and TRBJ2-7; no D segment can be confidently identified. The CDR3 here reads CASSQTEAYEQYF. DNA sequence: TGTGCCAGTAGTCAAACAGAGGCCTACGAGCAGTACTTC.